The 23 T cell receptor beta chains in this list originate from one sample, sequenced in a study of response to subunit inactivated influenza vaccine. One entry per CDR3 protein, called by TCRdb with MiXCR from the RT-PCR reads. Of more than 400,000 distinct CDR3 sequences listed, approximately 11% were seen once; the top ten hold 10% to 15%. Sequences were derived from PBMCs from blood, sampled 45 days after vaccination. The receptors originated from a man aged 45-60 years who received an inactivated influenza vaccine.

This clonotype was seen a few times. The CDR3 sequence is CASSYTRTGSYEQYF. CDR3 sequence (DNA): TGTGCCAGCAGTTACACCAGGACAGGGAGCTACGAGCAGTACTTC. The chain carries TRBV6-5 and TRBJ2-7, with 8 bases aligning to TRBD1. Trimming cost V 2 bases and J 3 bases; bases outside gene matches: 6. The CDR3 covers 15 residues. Germline V gives CDR1 MNHEY, CDR2 SVGAGI.

This clonotype was counted ten times or more. V usage is TRBV12-3 or TRBV12-4 and J usage is TRBJ2-3; TRBD2 agrees at 7 bases. Trimming took 6 bases from V and 1 from J; bases not matched to a gene: 4. The CDR3 sequence is 14 residues long. Written as DNA, the CDR3 is TGTGCCAGCAGCCCTAGCGGACGCACAGATACGCAGTATTTT. This encodes CASSPSGRTDTQYF.

This rearrangement joins TRBV2 to TRBJ2-3, with D perhaps matching TRBD1 (5 bases). V gave up 7 bases and J gave up 2 bases, with 10 bases separating them. The CDR3 sequence is 13 residues long. Germline loops: CDR1 SNHLY, CDR2 FYNNEI. Written as DNA, the CDR3 is TGTGCCAGCATAAGGGGCACCACAGATACGCAGTATTTT. It encodes CASIRGTTDTQYF.

The table lists this clonotype with a few counts. V usage is TRBV29-1 and J usage is TRBJ1-2, with D possibly being TRBD1 (6 bases). The germline V and J ends were trimmed by 0 bases and 6 bases, with 8 bases remaining between them. The V gene's germline CDR1 is SQVTM and CDR2 ANQGSEA. The CDR3 spans 12 residues. The CDR3 here is CSVEDGGHGYTF. The CDR3 nucleotides are TGCAGCGTTGAAGACGGGGGGCATGGCTACACCTTC.

This clonotype was seen at least ten times. This chain uses TRBV12-3 or TRBV12-4 with TRBJ2-7; 8 nucleotides match TRBD1. The CDR3 runs to 14 residues. J gave up 2 bases and V 4 bases, and 4 bases lay outside the gene matches. The CDR3 DNA is TGTGCCAGCAGTTGGGGACAGGTTGCCTACGAGCAGTACTTC. Protein: CASSWGQVAYEQYF.

This chain uses TRBV7-2 with TRBJ2-3; 14 bases map to TRBD2. The CDR3 loop spans 17 amino acids. Germline V lookup: CDR1 SGHTA, CDR2 FQGNSA. V shed 3 bases, J shed 4 bases, and the junction held 6 bases outside the gene matches. The chain's CDR3 is CASSLGLAGDFADTQYF. DNA for the CDR3: TGTGCCAGCAGCTTGGGACTAGCGGGAGATTTTGCAGATACGCAGTATTTT. The full variable domain, completed using reference TRBV7-2 and TRBJ2-3, is GAGVSQSPSNKVTEKGKDVELRCDPISGHTALYWYRQSLGQGLEFLIYFQGNSAPDKSGLPSDRFSAERTGGSVSTLTIQRTQQEDSAVYLCASSLGLAGDFADTQYFGPGTRLTVL.

The chain combines TRBV20-1 with TRBJ2-2; 8 bases are a match to TRBD2. Germline CDR1 and CDR2: DFQATT and SNEGSKA (reference sequence). Trimming removed 0 bases from V and 5 bases from J; junction bases left unmatched: 11. The CDR3 contains 17 residues. The CDR3 is CSARDSLRAGETGELFF. DNA for the CDR3: TGCAGTGCTAGAGATAGTTTACGAGCGGGAGAGACCGGGGAGCTGTTTTTT.

In this sample, this clonotype turned up a few times. The CDR3 DNA reads as TGCAGTGCTATGGGATCGACAGAGCAGTTCTTC. It yields the protein CSAMGSTEQFF. V and J are TRBV20-1 and TRBJ2-1; D unclear. The V end lost 4 bases, the J end lost 10 bases, and 11 bases lay between the germline ends. Germline assignment: CDR1 DFQATT and CDR2 SNEGSKA (reference sequence). This CDR3 contains 11 residues.

The V and J genes are TRBV3-1 and TRBJ2-5; the match to TRBD2 covers 7 bases. Germline V gene lookup returns CDR1 LGHDT and CDR2 YNNKEL (reference sequence). There are 15 residues in the CDR3. The J segment lost 5 bases and the V segment lost 4 bases, leaving 10 bases of the junction unmatched. The CDR3 loop is CASSPLGREEETQYF. The DNA for the CDR3 is TGTGCCAGCAGCCCACTGGGACGGGAGGAGGAGACCCAGTACTTC.

The chain has TRBV5-5 and TRBJ2-3, with 9 bases lining up with TRBD2. The length of the CDR3 is 15 residues. V lost 4 bases and J lost 5; bases outside the gene matches: 8. Per the germline V gene, CDR1 is SGHKS and CDR2 is YYEKEE (reference sequence). The CDR3 region has the DNA TGTGCCAGCAGCCCCCGAGCGGGAGGAGGAGATACGCAGTATTTT. It translates to CASSPRAGGGDTQYF.

The chain joins TRBV7-9 to TRBJ2-1; D not certain. Per germline, CDR1 SEHNR and CDR2 FQNEAQ (reference sequence). V lost 11 bases and J lost 0, with 8 bases in between. This CDR3 has 12 residues. DNA of the CDR3: TGTGCCGCGGCCCCCTCCTACAATGAGCAGTTCTTC. Translation gives CAAAPSYNEQFF.

This clonotype was seen a handful of times. The chain employs TRBV20-1 and TRBJ1-2; possibly TRBD1 for D (6 bases). The germline CDR1 and CDR2 sequences are DFQATT and SNEGSKA (reference sequence). The CDR3 spans 13 residues. V was clipped by 0 bases and J by 8 bases, with 13 bases between them. The CDR3 region has the DNA TGCAGTGCTAGAGATTTACAGGGTTTGGGCTACACCTTC. Its protein is CSARDLQGLGYTF.

This clonotype was observed many times. This sequence joins TRBV7-9 and TRBJ1-2; possible D gene TRBD1, 6 bases. The CDR3 runs 14 residues. Trimming took off 7 bases at V and 6 bases at J, with 18 bases between the two ends. Looked up from germline, CDR1 is SEHNR and CDR2 is FQNEAQ (reference sequence). CDR3 amino acids: CASTESGGAHGYTF. Here the CDR3 DNA reads TGTGCCAGCACCGAGTCCGGGGGGGCCCATGGCTACACCTTC.

This clonotype was seen a handful of times. V usage is TRBV7-9 and J usage is TRBJ1-5; 8 positions match TRBD1. Losses at the gene ends were 4 bases for V and 2 bases for J; bases not matched to a gene: 4. The CDR3 is made up of 15 amino acids. Germline CDR1 and CDR2: SEHNR and FQNEAQ (reference sequence). CDR3 loop: CASSSGQVRNQPQHF. The CDR3 coding sequence is TGTGCCAGCAGCTCGGGACAGGTTCGCAATCAGCCCCAGCATTTT.

This clonotype has more than one count but fewer than ten. The chain combines TRBV12-3 or TRBV12-4 with TRBJ2-5; the D gene is possibly TRBD1 (5 bases). V gave up 1 base and J gave up 4 bases, with 10 bases separating them. This CDR3 is 14 amino acids long. CDR3 bases: TGTGCCAGCAGTTTAGAGTCTAGGGGAGAGACCCAGTACTTC. It translates to CASSLESRGETQYF.

The J gene is TRBJ2-2, the V gene TRBV7-8, with 9 bases lining up with TRBD1. Per germline, CDR1 SGHVS and CDR2 FQNEAQ. The CDR3 runs 16 residues. The V segment lost 4 bases and the J segment 7 bases; nucleotides outside the gene matches: 10. The CDR3 region has the DNA TGTGCCAGCAGCTCACAGCACAGGGGGCCTGGCGGGGAGCTGTTTTTT. Protein: CASSSQHRGPGGELFF.

This clonotype occurred many times. The V call is TRBV6-2 or TRBV6-3, the J call TRBJ2-1, with D tentatively TRBD1 or TRBD2 (6 bases each). V lost 2 bases to trimming and J lost 0 bases, with 23 bases between them. Germline values: CDR1 MNHEY, CDR2 SVGEGT. This CDR3 region has 20 residues. The CDR3 region has the DNA TGTGCCAGCAGTTACCCCGGATCTCCGGGGGACACGTTCTCCTACAATGAGCAGTTCTTC. Translated: CASSYPGSPGDTFSYNEQFF.

The table lists this clonotype with many counts. The chain is built from TRBV6-5 and TRBJ2-3; no firm D call. Germline values: CDR1 MNHEY, CDR2 SVGAGI. The CDR3 contains 11 residues. This CDR3 is CAAKLGDTQYF. The DNA for the CDR3 is TGTGCGGCTAAGCTGGGAGATACGCAGTATTTT.

This clonotype was picked up many times. The rearrangement joins TRBV7-2 to TRBJ2-7; D not certain. The V end was cut by 2 bases, the J end by 3 bases, with 8 bases between. CDR1 SGHTA and CDR2 FQGNSA come from the germline V gene. This CDR3 region has 13 residues. The DNA of the CDR3 is TGTGCCAGCAGCTTAAGGGTTATCTACGAGCAGTACTTC. Its protein product is CASSLRVIYEQYF.

This clonotype was seen at least ten times. The chain uses TRBV7-9 and TRBJ2-1; 10 nucleotides agree with TRBD1. This CDR3 contains 15 residues. Germline CDR1 is SEHNR and CDR2 is FQNEAQ (reference sequence). V was clipped by 2 bases and J by 8 bases; unmatched bases: 6. In DNA, the CDR3 is TGTGCCAGCAGCTTATCAGTGACAGGGGGCTATGAGCAGTTCTTC. The encoded protein is CASSLSVTGGYEQFF.

This rearrangement joins TRBV20-1 to TRBJ2-1; 7 bases match TRBD1. Germline CDR1 and CDR2: DFQATT and SNEGSKA (reference sequence). V lost 3 bases and J lost 6; bases outside the gene matches: 8. The CDR3 consists of 14 residues. The CDR3 loop reads CSASLGTAPNEQFF. The CDR3 bases are TGCAGTGCTAGTCTCGGGACAGCACCCAATGAGCAGTTCTTC.

This chain joins TRBV10-3 and TRBJ1-2; 11 nucleotides line up with TRBD1. CDR1 is ENHRY, CDR2 SYGVKD, per germline. V shed 8 bases, J shed 8 bases, and the junction held 4 bases outside the gene matches. CDR3 length: 12 amino acids. The CDR3 DNA reads as TGTGCCATCGGACAGGGGGCGAACGGCTACACCTTC. It specifies CAIGQGANGYTF.

This clonotype was seen many times. This sequence joins TRBV12-3 or TRBV12-4 and TRBJ2-2; D not certain. V lost 6 bases, J lost 6 bases, and 5 bases lay in between. This CDR3 spans 11 amino acids. CDR3 DNA sequence: TGTGCCAGCAGCTTACCCGGGGAGCTGTTTTTT. Amino acids: CASSLPGELFF.